The 19 T cell receptor beta chains below all came from one sample that was sequenced in a study of shared clonotypes between healthy human individuals. Profiling relied on immunoSEQ multiplex PCR, and the TCRdb table lists in-frame clones only, not all of them. The sample yields hundreds of thousands of clones, about 92% seen once. CD45RO-negative, CCR7-positively selected cells formed the naive CD8 fraction, excluding terminally differentiated effector memory CD45RA+ cells. Sequencing input: naive CD8+ T cells sorted from blood. The receptors stem from a man aged 25-40 years in good health.

The chain carries TRBV7-9 and TRBJ1-2; TRBD1 matches 8 bases. The junction had 13 bases not matched to a gene; V was cut back by 6 bases and J by 7 bases. The CDR3 totals 15 residues. CDR1 SEHNR and CDR2 FQNEAQ come from the germline V gene (reference sequence). The CDR3 DNA reads TGTGCCAGCAGTTTCGCCGGGACAGGAGTCGGTGGCTACACCTTC. Protein sequence: CASSFAGTGVGGYTF.

The V gene is TRBV9, the J gene TRBJ2-7; 13 bases match TRBD2. The V gene end was trimmed by 3 bases and the J gene end by 5 bases; junction bases not matched to a gene: 5. CDR1 is SGDLS and CDR2 is YYNGEE in the germline V gene. This CDR3 comprises 15 residues. The CDR3 loop reads CASSGTSGSRNEQYF. DNA of the CDR3: TGTGCCAGCAGCGGGACTAGCGGGAGTCGAAACGAGCAGTACTTC.

The V call is TRBV11-2, the J call TRBJ2-6; 8 bases agree with TRBD1. The ends lost 1 base at V and 0 bases at J; junction bases unmatched: 8. Looked up from germline, CDR1 is SGHAT and CDR2 is FQNNGV. The CDR3 is 19 amino acids. The DNA for the CDR3 is TGTGCCAGCAGCTTAGTCTTGGGGACAGGTGACTCTGGGGCCAACGTCCTGACTTTC. Translated, it gives CASSLVLGTGDSGANVLTF.

J is TRBJ2-2 and V is TRBV2; no definite D call. Germline assignment: CDR1 SNHLY and CDR2 FYNNEI. With 3 bases removed from V and 0 bases from J, the gap between germline ends came to 5 bases. The CDR3 has 14 amino acids. For the CDR3, the DNA is TGTGCCAGCAGTGACAGGACGAACACCGGGGAGCTGTTTTTT. It translates to CASSDRTNTGELFF.

The J gene is TRBJ2-1, the V gene TRBV5-1, with TRBD2 as a possible D gene (5 bases). Germline V gene sequence: CDR1 SGHRS, CDR2 YFSETQ. The ends were cut back, 3 bases at V and 6 bases at J, with 16 bases in the middle. The CDR3 spans 15 residues. CDR3: CASSSGGSIINEQFF. As DNA, the CDR3 is TGCGCCAGCAGCTCCGGAGGTTCTATTATCAATGAGCAGTTCTTC.

V is TRBV27 and J is TRBJ2-1; 10 bases are a match to TRBD2. V lost 10 bases and J lost 6; bases outside the gene matches: 9. CDR1 is MNHEY and CDR2 is SMNVEV in the germline V gene (reference sequence). The CDR3 sequence is 14 residues long. The CDR3 DNA sequence: TGTGCCATCCAAGCGGGAGGGCTTGGCAATGAGCAGTTCTTC. Translation: CAIQAGGLGNEQFF.

The chain has TRBV13 and TRBJ1-3; no clear D gene. Germline lookup yields CDR1 PRHDT and CDR2 FYEKMQ (reference sequence). The CDR3 loop spans 14 amino acids. The V end was cut by 2 bases, the J end by 2 bases, with 7 bases between. CDR3 bases: TGTGCCAGCAGCTTAATGGGCGCTGGAAACACCATATATTTT. It codes for CASSLMGAGNTIYF.

There are a few counts of this clone. The genes are TRBV9 and TRBJ2-5; D is possibly TRBD1 or TRBD2 (6 bases each). This CDR3 comprises 14 residues. V dropped 3 bases and J dropped 2 bases, with 11 bases sitting between them. Germline values: CDR1 SGDLS, CDR2 YYNGEE. The CDR3 here is CASSDREDQETQYF. The CDR3 DNA is TGTGCCAGCAGCGACAGGGAGGATCAAGAGACCCAGTACTTC.

V and J are TRBV7-9 and TRBJ2-7; D uncertain. There are 14 residues in the CDR3. The V gene lost 4 bases and the J gene lost 0 bases, with 10 bases spanning the gap. Per germline, CDR1 SEHNR and CDR2 FQNEAQ (reference sequence). The CDR3 spells CASSSPIHSYEQYF. The CDR3 nucleotides are TGTGCCAGCAGCTCACCGATTCACTCCTACGAGCAGTACTTC.

The V and J genes are TRBV15 and TRBJ2-3, with 8 bases fitting TRBD1. CDR1 and CDR2 (germline): LNHNV, YYDKDF (reference sequence). This CDR3 has 15 amino acids. J gave up 1 base and V 5 bases, and 5 bases lay outside the gene matches. CDR3 in DNA: TGTGCCACCAGCTATGGACAGGGCGGCACAGATACGCAGTATTTT. Protein sequence: CATSYGQGGTDTQYF.

The V call is TRBV5-4, the J call TRBJ1-2, with unresolved D. CDR3 length equals 14 residues. Trimming stripped 3 bases from V and 0 bases from J, with 9 bases between. From germline, CDR1 is SGHNT and CDR2 YYREEE (reference sequence). The CDR3 region has the DNA TGTGCCAGCAGCTATGACACTTCTAACTATGGCTACACCTTC. Its translation is CASSYDTSNYGYTF.

This chain connects TRBV7-8 to TRBJ1-5, with 7 nucleotides matching TRBD1. J was trimmed by 7 bases and V by 5 bases; bases with no gene match: 14. This CDR3 has 16 amino acids. Looked up from germline, CDR1 is SGHVS and CDR2 is FQNEAQ. The CDR3 nucleotides are TGTGCCAGCAGCCGCTTAAAAGGGACAGAGGAACAGCCCCAGCATTTT. Translation gives CASSRLKGTEEQPQHF. Supplemented by reference TRBV7-8 and TRBJ1-5, the full variable domain reads GAGVSQSPRYKVAKRGQDVALRCDPISGHVSLFWYQQALGQGPEFLTYFQNEAQLDKSGLPSDRFFAERPEGSVSTLKIQRTQQEDSAVYLCASSRLKGTEEQPQHFGDGTRLSIL.

The CDR3 reads CASRVTPGEQYF. CDR3 bases: TGTGCCAGCAGAGTGACCCCAGGCGAGCAGTACTTC. The V gene is TRBV2, the J gene TRBJ2-7; the D is unclear. Trimming stripped 6 bases from V and 6 bases from J, with 12 bases between. From germline, CDR1 is SNHLY and CDR2 FYNNEI. The CDR3 covers 12 residues.

This chain uses TRBV23-1 with TRBJ2-6; 12 bases line up with TRBD1. TRBV23-1 is designated an ORF whose function remains uncertain. The CDR3 is 22 residues long. V trimming: 2 bases; J trimming: 2 bases; junction bases outside the gene matches: 16. The chain's CDR3 is CASSQTPQGGTGGLTGANVLTF. For the CDR3, the DNA is TGCGCCAGCAGTCAAACCCCACAAGGTGGGACAGGGGGCCTAACTGGGGCCAACGTCCTGACTTTC.

V is TRBV14 and J is TRBJ2-1, with 13 bases lining up with TRBD2. After removal of 3 bases from V and 8 bases from J, the junction contained 1 base not matched to a gene. The CDR3 totals 14 residues. Germline V gene lookup returns CDR1 SGHDN and CDR2 FVKESK. CDR3 DNA: TGTGCCAGCAGCCAGACTAGCGGGAGGTATGAGCAGTTCTTC. Protein: CASSQTSGRYEQFF. The full variable domain, in which reference TRBV14 and TRBJ2-1 provide the parts outside the CDR3, is EAGVTQFPSHSVIEKGQTVTLRCDPISGHDNLYWYRRVMGKEIKFLLHFVKESKQDESGMPNNRFLAERTGGTYSTLKVQPAELEDSGVYFCASSQTSGRYEQFFGPGTRLTVL.

V gene TRBV7-9 combines with J gene TRBJ2-7, with TRBD2 identical over 7 bases. This CDR3 is built from 15 residues. V shed 5 bases and J 3 bases; nucleotides not matched to a gene: 10. CDR1 SEHNR and CDR2 FQNEAQ come from the germline V gene (reference sequence). The CDR3 here is CASSPAGEGRYEQYF. The CDR3 DNA reads as TGTGCCAGCAGCCCGGCGGGGGAGGGGCGCTACGAGCAGTACTTC.

This chain links TRBV15 with TRBJ2-7; TRBD2 matches 7 bases. The V gene end was trimmed by 5 bases and the J gene end by 3 bases; junction bases not matched to a gene: 4. CDR1 LNHNV and CDR2 YYDKDF come from the germline V gene (reference sequence). The CDR3 loop spans 13 amino acids. CDR3 amino acids: CATSRGDHYEQYF. For the CDR3, the DNA is TGTGCCACCAGCCGGGGGGACCACTACGAGCAGTACTTC.

The chain recombines TRBV7-9 with TRBJ2-7; D unclear. Trimming took 8 bases from V and 5 from J, leaving 13 bases between them. Germline V lookup: CDR1 SEHNR, CDR2 FQNEAQ (reference sequence). This CDR3 spans 12 amino acids. CDR3 DNA sequence: TGTGCCAGCCACGCCAATAAAGACGAGCAGTACTTC. It translates to CASHANKDEQYF.

The chain couples TRBV4-1 to TRBJ2-1, with unresolved D. Germline CDR1 MGHRA, CDR2 YSYEKL. The CDR3 spans 16 residues. Trimming stripped 2 bases from V and 4 bases from J, with 15 bases between. DNA for the CDR3: TGCGCCAGCAGCCAAAAAGTACTCGAAATATACAATGAGCAGTTCTTC. Translation gives CASSQKVLEIYNEQFF.